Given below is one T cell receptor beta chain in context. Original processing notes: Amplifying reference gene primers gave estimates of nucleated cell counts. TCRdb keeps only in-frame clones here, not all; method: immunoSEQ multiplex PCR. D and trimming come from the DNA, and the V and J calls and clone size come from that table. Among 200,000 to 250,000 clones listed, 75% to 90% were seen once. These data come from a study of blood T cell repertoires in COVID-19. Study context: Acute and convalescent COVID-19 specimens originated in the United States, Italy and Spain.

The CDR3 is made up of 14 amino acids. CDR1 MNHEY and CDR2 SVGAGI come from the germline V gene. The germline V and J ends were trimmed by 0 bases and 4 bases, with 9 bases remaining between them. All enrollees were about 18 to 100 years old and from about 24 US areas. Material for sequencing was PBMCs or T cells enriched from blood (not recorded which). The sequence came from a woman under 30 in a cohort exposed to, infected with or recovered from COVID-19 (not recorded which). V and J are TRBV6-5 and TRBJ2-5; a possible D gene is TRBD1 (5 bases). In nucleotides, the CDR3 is TGTGCCAGCAGTTACTCCCCAGGGCGAGAGACCCAGTACTTC. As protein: CASSYSPGRETQYF.